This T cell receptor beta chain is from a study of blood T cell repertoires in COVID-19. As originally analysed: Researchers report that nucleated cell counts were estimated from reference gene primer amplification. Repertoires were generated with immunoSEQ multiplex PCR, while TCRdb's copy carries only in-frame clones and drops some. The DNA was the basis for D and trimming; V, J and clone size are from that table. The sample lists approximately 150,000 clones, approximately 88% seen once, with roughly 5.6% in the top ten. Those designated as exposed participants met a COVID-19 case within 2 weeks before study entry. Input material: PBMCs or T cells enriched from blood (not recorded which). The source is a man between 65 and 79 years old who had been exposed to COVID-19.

The DNA of the CDR3 is TGTGCCTGGAGTGTAGGGACAGGGAACGGAAACACCATATATTTT. Its protein is CAWSVGTGNGNTIYF. V usage is TRBV30 and J usage is TRBJ1-3; TRBD1 matches 9 bases. Germline V gene data show CDR1 as GTSNPN and CDR2 as SVGIG (reference sequence). CDR3 length: 15 amino acids. V shed 0 bases, J shed 4 bases, and the junction held 4 bases outside the gene matches.